This is a list of T cell receptor beta chains from one sample in a study of regulatory T cells. Assay used: immunoSEQ multiplex PCR; TCRdb lists only in-frame clones, some missing. The repertoire holds under 45,000 clones, with around nine tenths as singletons. Sequenced material: conventional CD4+ T cells sorted from blood. Every receptor here comes from a person aged 18 to 30 with CD3G deficiency. Both conserved end residues are part of each CDR3. The D gene is left open where the match is weak. Clone sizes are given selectively: once, few, many, or a class where the clone is expanded.

d_gene,j_gene,abundance,v_gene,CDR3aa,CDR3nt
NA,TRBJ2-2,NA,TRBV7-8,CASSGQKVNTGELFF,TGTGCCAGCAGCGGTCAGAAAGTTAACACCGGGGAGCTGTTTTTT
TRBD1,TRBJ2-4,NA,TRBV6-1,CASSVDRAVTNIQYF,TGTGCCAGCAGTGTCGACAGGGCCGTGACGAACATTCAGTACTTC
NA,TRBJ2-7,NA,TRBV10-3,CAISAGLGRSGYEQYF,TGTGCCATCAGTGCCGGGTTGGGGCGCTCTGGGTACGAGCAGTACTTC
TRBD2,TRBJ2-6,NA,TRBV6-1,CASSVREAAGANVLTF,TGTGCCAGCAGTGTCCGGGAGGCTGCCGGGGCCAACGTCCTGACTTTC
TRBD2,TRBJ2-3,NA,TRBV5-1,CASSPGTSRRGDTQYF,TGCGCCAGCAGCCCCGGGACTAGCCGGCGCGGGGATACGCAGTATTTT
TRBD2,TRBJ2-7,NA,TRBV6-1,CASSPGLAGAYEQYF,TGTGCCAGCAGTCCGGGACTAGCGGGAGCGTACGAGCAGTACTTC
TRBD1,TRBJ1-4,NA,TRBV6-1,CASSRGPNEKLFF,TGTGCCAGCTCCAGGGGGCCTAATGAAAAACTGTTTTTT
TRBD2,TRBJ2-7,NA,TRBV10-3,CATREAHEDEQYF,TGTGCCACCCGGGAGGCCCACGAGGACGAGCAGTACTTC
TRBD2,TRBJ2-7,NA,TRBV6-1,CASSAASGRAAEQYF,TGTGCCAGCAGTGCGGCTAGCGGGAGGGCCGCCGAGCAGTACTTC
NA,TRBJ1-2,NA,TRBV6-6,CASSPGQKGDGYTF,TGTGCCAGCAGTCCAGGACAGAAAGGAGATGGCTACACCTTC
NA,TRBJ1-3,NA,TRBV7-8,CASSLAADGHTIYF,TGTGCCAGCAGCTTAGCGGCGGACGGGCACACCATATATTTT
TRBD2,TRBJ2-5,NA,TRBV28,CASSFPGRETQYF,TGTGCCAGCAGTTTTCCCGGGAGGGAGACCCAGTACTTC
NA,TRBJ2-3,NA,TRBV5-1,CASSPGVSTDTQYF,TGCGCCAGCAGCCCAGGGGTTAGCACAGATACGCAGTATTTT
NA,TRBJ2-1,NA,TRBV27,CASSSNPGRPQFF,TGTGCCAGCAGTTCAAATCCGGGACGACCTCAGTTCTTC
NA,TRBJ2-5,NA,TRBV10-3,CAIKRSLQETQYF,TGTGCCATAAAGAGGTCACTCCAAGAGACCCAGTACTTC
NA,TRBJ1-1,once,TRBV27,CASANRGNTEAFF,TGTGCCAGCGCTAACCGGGGGAACACTGAAGCTTTCTTT